This entry is about one T cell receptor (beta chain). Measured with immunoSEQ multiplex PCR; TCRdb has only the in-frame clones, and not every one. The table includes 250,000 to 300,000 clones, 90% to 95% detected once. This specimen belongs to a study of blood T cell repertoires in COVID-19. Enrolment of Seattle patients took place during active infection, and they were followed longitudinally. The CDR3 spans 19 residues. Unmatched junction bases numbered 15, after V lost 5 bases and J lost 0 bases. CDR1 SGHVS and CDR2 FNYEAQ come from the germline V gene. The rearrangement links TRBV7-6 to TRBJ2-1, with 8 bases lining up with TRBD2. The sequence was collected from a woman aged 25 to 39 with COVID-19, enrolled during active disease. Input material: peripheral blood. The CDR3 region is CASSQAFPLAGSSYNEQFF. The CDR3, as DNA: TGTGCCAGCAGCCAAGCCTTTCCCTTAGCGGGGTCCTCCTACAATGAGCAGTTCTTC.